Shown below are 25 T cell receptor beta chains from a single sample sequenced in a study of T cell responses to AZD1222 COVID-19 vaccine. TCRdb keeps only in-frame clones here, not all; method: immunoSEQ multiplex PCR. Here the sample spans some 95,000 clones, less than 90% being singletons. The source was peripheral blood, collected on day 0 of AZD1222 vaccination. These receptors originate from an adult in good health.

The chain is built from TRBV4-1 and TRBJ1-4, with D perhaps TRBD1 (5 bases). CDR1 and CDR2 (germline): MGHRA, YSYEKL. This CDR3 has 14 amino acids. Trimming cost V 3 bases and J 4 bases, with 9 bases left between them. The CDR3 region is CASSHRQRNEKLFF. The CDR3 DNA is TGCGCCAGCAGCCACCGACAGCGTAATGAAAAACTGTTTTTT.

The rearrangement uses TRBV11-2 and TRBJ1-1, with 10 bases lining up with TRBD1. Germline assignment: CDR1 SGHAT and CDR2 FQNNGV. CDR3 length: 13 amino acids. V trimming: 4 bases; J trimming: 5 bases; junction bases outside the gene matches: 1. The CDR3 coding sequence is TGTGCCAGCAGCTGGGACAGGGGAACTGAAGCTTTCTTT. Translation gives CASSWDRGTEAFF.

The rearrangement joins TRBV9 to TRBJ2-3; D uncertain. The V end lost 0 bases, the J end lost 8 bases, and 22 bases lay between the germline ends. The germline V gene encodes CDR1 SGDLS and CDR2 YYNGEE. The CDR3 contains 17 residues. DNA of the CDR3: TGTGCCAGCAGCGTAGGTCCTCTTGACATTGGGTCAGGTACGCAGTATTTT. Protein sequence: CASSVGPLDIGSGTQYF.

The rearrangement joins TRBV28 to TRBJ1-4, with D possibly TRBD1 on 6 matching bases. From germline, CDR1 is MDHEN and CDR2 SYDVKM. V was shortened by 7 bases and J by 0 bases, with 18 bases between the two germline ends. The CDR3 length is 17 residues. CDR3 nucleotide sequence: TGTGCCAGCACCGCAGGGTGGCAGGGGACAACTAATGAAAAACTGTTTTTT. Amino acids: CASTAGWQGTTNEKLFF.

The chain recombines TRBV18 with TRBJ1-2; tentatively, D is TRBD1 (5 bases). The V and J ends lost 3 bases and 5 bases respectively, with 19 bases between them. The CDR3 consists of 16 residues. Germline CDR1 is KGHSH and CDR2 is LQKENI. The CDR3 is CASSPPSGVQGYGYTF. The CDR3 coding sequence is TGTGCCAGCTCACCCCCCAGTGGTGTGCAGGGATATGGCTACACCTTC.

The chain has TRBV6-5 and TRBJ1-5; no firm D call. This CDR3 contains 13 residues. Germline CDR1 and CDR2: MNHEY and SVGAGI. The V end lost 8 bases, the J end lost 1 base, and 9 bases lay between the germline ends. CDR3 DNA: TGTGCCAGCGTCGGGCAGAGCAATCAGCCCCAGCATTTT. Protein sequence: CASVGQSNQPQHF.

The chain has TRBV6-5 and TRBJ1-2; D ambiguous. Per germline, CDR1 MNHEY and CDR2 SVGAGI. V was pared by 2 bases and J by 7 bases, with 11 bases between. The CDR3 consists of 13 residues. CDR3 region: CASSYVWGGGYTF. In DNA, the CDR3 is TGTGCCAGCAGTTACGTCTGGGGAGGTGGCTACACCTTC.

The chain is built from TRBV4-3 and TRBJ1-2; the D is unclear. V was shortened by 0 bases and J by 6 bases, with 17 bases between the two germline ends. Germline V gene sequence: CDR1 LGHNA, CDR2 YSLEER. The CDR3 totals 16 residues. CDR3 amino acids: CASSQEPYGQGNGYTF. The CDR3 DNA follows: TGCGCCAGCAGCCAAGAACCCTACGGGCAAGGGAATGGCTACACCTTC.

This rearrangement joins TRBV6-5 to TRBJ1-1, with D uncertain. From germline, CDR1 is MNHEY and CDR2 SVGAGI. Trimming removed 5 bases from V and 1 base from J, with 8 bases in between. The CDR3 spans 13 residues. CDR3 DNA sequence: TGTGCCAGCAGTAGGGCGGAGAACACTGAAGCTTTCTTT. Protein product: CASSRAENTEAFF.

V gene TRBV10-3 combines with J gene TRBJ2-3, with a tentative D call TRBD1 (6 bases). Trimming took off 11 bases at V and 5 bases at J, with 23 bases between the two ends. The CDR3 contains 15 residues. In germline, CDR1 is ENHRY, CDR2 SYGVKD. CDR3 nucleotides: TGTGCCGTTACCCCAGGGGACCGGGTTGGAGATACGCAGTATTTT. Translated, it gives CAVTPGDRVGDTQYF.

The chain carries TRBV6-2 or TRBV6-3 and TRBJ2-1; tentative D call: TRBD2 (5 bases). V lost 6 bases, J lost 0 bases, and 12 bases lay in between. CDR3 length equals 15 residues. Per germline, CDR1 MNHEY and CDR2 SVGEGT. The CDR3 region is CASSLGGPSYNEQFF. The CDR3 nucleotides are TGTGCCAGCAGCCTCGGAGGTCCCTCCTACAATGAGCAGTTCTTC.

The CDR3 here is CASSEALGPGAYNEQFF. The CDR3 bases are TGTGCCAGCAGTGAAGCCTTGGGTCCAGGGGCCTACAATGAGCAGTTCTTC. This chain connects TRBV6-1 to TRBJ2-1, with D possibly being TRBD1 (6 bases). CDR1 is MNHNS, CDR2 SASEGT, per germline. V was pared by 0 bases and J by 2 bases, with 14 bases between. The CDR3 is 17 residues long.

J is TRBJ1-5 and V is TRBV7-6, with D hard to call. The ends were cut back, 1 base at V and 1 base at J, with 5 bases in the middle. This CDR3 is 14 amino acids long. Germline V gene lookup returns CDR1 SGHVS and CDR2 FNYEAQ. The CDR3, as DNA: TGTGCCAGCAGCTTAGGTGCCAGCAATCAGCCCCAGCATTTT. Translated: CASSLGASNQPQHF. Complete variable domain (other parts from reference TRBV7-6 and TRBJ1-5): GAGVSQSPRYKVTKRGQDVALRCDPISGHVSLYWYRQALGQGPEFLTYFNYEAQQDKSGLPNDRFSAERPEGSISTLTIQRTEQRDSAMYRCASSLGASNQPQHFGDGTRLSIL.

V and J are TRBV18 and TRBJ1-5; no clear D. The CDR3 runs to 13 residues. Between the trimmed V and J ends, which lost 8 bases and 6 bases, there was a span of 14 bases. CDR1 KGHSH and CDR2 LQKENI come from the germline V gene. CDR3 protein: CASRAGSRQPQHF. CDR3 sequence (DNA): TGTGCCAGCCGAGCAGGTTCTCGTCAGCCCCAGCATTTT.

The chain joins TRBV5-6 to TRBJ2-2; 10 positions agree with TRBD2. The CDR3 totals 17 residues. The V and J ends lost 3 bases and 6 bases, in that order; junction bases with no gene match: 11. The germline gives CDR1 SGHDT, CDR2 YYEEEE. CDR3 sequence (DNA): TGTGCCAGCAGCTACGCTGGAGCGGGGGGGCCGTCCGGGGAGCTGTTTTTT. Its translation is CASSYAGAGGPSGELFF.

J is TRBJ2-5 and V is TRBV19; 10 bases align to TRBD2. V lost 5 bases and J lost 7; bases outside the gene matches: 10. CDR3 length equals 15 residues. In germline, CDR1 is LNHDA, CDR2 SQIVND (reference sequence). The CDR3 coding sequence is TGTGCCAGTAGTGGACGACTAGCGGGCCTGGGGACCCAGTACTTC. Translating it yields CASSGRLAGLGTQYF. The full variable domain, completed using reference TRBV19 and TRBJ2-5, is DGGITQSPKYLFRKEGQNVTLSCEQNLNHDAMYWYRQDPGQGLRLIYYSQIVNDFQKGDIAEGYSVSREKKESFPLTVTSAQKNPTAFYLCASSGRLAGLGTQYFGPGTRLLVL.

The gene calls are TRBV18 and TRBJ1-1, with D unresolved. Trimming pared 0 bases from V and 3 bases from J, leaving 8 bases between. CDR1 and CDR2 from the germline V gene are KGHSH and LQKENI. CDR3 length equals 14 residues. CDR3 coding DNA: TGTGCCAGCTCACCACCGCCTTGGGACACTGAAGCTTTCTTT. This encodes CASSPPPWDTEAFF.

The rearrangement links TRBV5-4 to TRBJ1-5, with unresolved D. Trimming shortened V by 7 bases and J by 2 bases, and 16 bases separated the two germline ends. Germline V gene lookup returns CDR1 SGHNT and CDR2 YYREEE (reference sequence). The CDR3 runs to 15 residues. CDR3 residues: CASPLEGICNQPQHF. Here the CDR3 DNA reads TGTGCCAGCCCCCTGGAGGGAATCTGCAATCAGCCCCAGCATTTT.

This chain joins TRBV4-3 and TRBJ1-2; no clear D. Germline V gene data show CDR1 as LGHNA and CDR2 as YSLEER. The CDR3 length is 15 residues. The V and J ends lost 1 base and 2 bases respectively, with 11 bases between them. CDR3 sequence reads: CASSQALGENYGYTF. As DNA, the CDR3 is TGCGCCAGCAGCCAAGCCTTAGGAGAAAACTATGGCTACACCTTC.

The chain is built from TRBV5-1 and TRBJ2-5; D could derive from TRBD1 or TRBD2 (5 bases each). The V end was cut by 4 bases, the J end by 4 bases, with 14 bases between. The CDR3 loop spans 14 amino acids. The germline V gene has CDR1 SGHRS and CDR2 YFSETQ. The CDR3 region is CASSPGTTGETQYF. The CDR3 DNA reads as TGCGCCAGCAGCCCCGGGACCACAGGAGAGACCCAGTACTTC.

The rearrangement joins TRBV5-1 to TRBJ2-3; D is perhaps TRBD1 (5 bases). The length of the CDR3 is 14 residues. Germline loops: CDR1 SGHRS, CDR2 YFSETQ. Trimming took off 0 bases at V and 6 bases at J, with 11 bases between the two ends. CDR3 bases: TGCGCCAGCAGCTTGGAACAGGTTCGGGATACGCAGTATTTT. This codes for CASSLEQVRDTQYF.

V is TRBV7-9 and J is TRBJ1-1; TRBD1 aligns across 7 bases. V gave up 4 bases and J gave up 3 bases; unmatched junction bases: 11. Germline CDR1 and CDR2: SEHNR and FQNEAQ (reference sequence). This CDR3 has 16 residues. The CDR3 sequence is CASSSKQGSGDTEAFF. For the CDR3, the DNA is TGTGCCAGCAGCTCTAAACAGGGGTCGGGGGACACTGAAGCTTTCTTT. The complete variable domain, with remaining parts taken from reference TRBV7-9 and TRBJ1-1, reads DTGVSQNPRHKITKRGQNVTFRCDPISEHNRLYWYRQTLGQGPEFLTYFQNEAQLEKSRLLSDRFSAERPKGSFSTLEIQRTEQGDSAMYLCASSSKQGSGDTEAFFGQGTRLTVV.

The DNA of the CDR3 is TGCGCCAGCAGCTTGGGTTTAGTCGGAACTGAAGCTTTCTTT. This gives the protein CASSLGLVGTEAFF. J is TRBJ1-1 and V is TRBV5-1; no reliable D call. V lost 0 bases to trimming and J lost 5 bases, with 11 bases between them. Germline assignment: CDR1 SGHRS and CDR2 YFSETQ. This CDR3 spans 14 amino acids.

The rearrangement joins TRBV7-3 to TRBJ2-7; 9 bases align to TRBD2. Trimming at V came to 0 bases and at J to 0 bases, leaving 0 bases not matched to a gene. CDR1 is SGHTA and CDR2 is FQGTGA in the germline V gene. CDR3 size: 15 residues. CDR3 sequence: CASSLTSGSSYEQYF. The CDR3 bases are TGTGCCAGCAGCTTAACTAGCGGGAGCTCCTACGAGCAGTACTTC.

The chain recombines TRBV28 with TRBJ1-3; 8 bases match TRBD1. V trimming: 1 base; J trimming: 5 bases; junction bases outside the gene matches: 16. This CDR3 comprises 19 residues. Looked up from germline, CDR1 is MDHEN and CDR2 is SYDVKM. CDR3 loop: CASSLFLGSGQGKRNTIYF. DNA of the CDR3: TGTGCCAGCAGTTTATTTCTGGGGTCCGGACAGGGAAAGAGAAACACCATATATTTT.